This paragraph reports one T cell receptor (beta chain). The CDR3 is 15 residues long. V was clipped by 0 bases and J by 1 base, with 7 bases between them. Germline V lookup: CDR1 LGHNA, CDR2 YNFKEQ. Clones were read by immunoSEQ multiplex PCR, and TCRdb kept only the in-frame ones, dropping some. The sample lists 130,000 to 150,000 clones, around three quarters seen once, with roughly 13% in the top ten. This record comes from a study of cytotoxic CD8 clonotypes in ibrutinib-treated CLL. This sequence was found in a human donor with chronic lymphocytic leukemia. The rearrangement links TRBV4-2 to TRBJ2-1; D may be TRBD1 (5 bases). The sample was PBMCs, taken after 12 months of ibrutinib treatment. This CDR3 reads CASSQDQGSYNEQFF. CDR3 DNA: TGTGCCAGCAGCCAAGACCAGGGATCCTACAATGAGCAGTTCTTC.